These 31 T cell receptor beta chains share one sample of origin, sequenced in a study of blood T cell repertoires in COVID-19. Measured with immunoSEQ multiplex PCR; TCRdb has only the in-frame clones, and not every one. The sample comprises some 52,000 clones, less than 90% of which are singletons, and roughly 3% rests with the top ten. Sequencing was done on a sample of peripheral blood. Receptors originate from a man aged 45-65 years with acute or convalescent COVID-19.

The chain carries TRBV27 and TRBJ2-6; tentative D call: TRBD1 (6 bases). The germline V gene has CDR1 MNHEY and CDR2 SMNVEV (reference sequence). The CDR3 spans 14 residues. Deletions cut 8 bases from V and 0 bases from J, with 8 bases between. CDR3 sequence reads: CASGQYSGANVLTF. DNA for the CDR3: TGTGCCAGCGGACAGTACTCTGGGGCCAACGTCCTGACTTTC.

V and J are TRBV11-1 and TRBJ1-1, with a possible D match to TRBD1 (5 bases). Germline V gives CDR1 SGHAT, CDR2 FQDESV (reference sequence). This CDR3 has 15 residues. V lost 2 bases and J lost 1, with 11 bases in between. CDR3 nucleotides: TGTGCCAGCAGCTTAAAGGACGGGGGGAACACTGAAGCTTTCTTT. Its translation is CASSLKDGGNTEAFF.

V is TRBV21-1 and J is TRBJ1-2; the DNA was not used to check the table's D call, TRBD1. TRBV21-1 is termed a pseudogene. CDR3 length: 14 amino acids. CDR3 coding DNA: TGTGCCAGCAGCAAAGGGGGGACAGGCTATGGCTACACCTTC. This gives the protein CASSKGGTGYGYTF.

The chain uses TRBV28 and TRBJ2-7, with TRBD1 matching 9 bases. This CDR3 contains 14 residues. The trim removed 4 bases at V and 9 bases at J, leaving 10 bases unmatched. Germline assignment: CDR1 MDHEN and CDR2 SYDVKM. The DNA of the CDR3 is TGTGCCAGCAGTTCTTGGGGGGACAGGGTAAGGCAGTACTTC. This sequence encodes CASSSWGDRVRQYF.

This clone was counted a few times. The chain links TRBV7-2 to TRBJ1-6; no clear D gene. Germline-derived CDR1 and CDR2 are SGHTA and FQGNSA. The CDR3 is 16 amino acids. V gave up 0 bases and J gave up 0 bases, with 6 bases separating them. The CDR3 reads CASSLAVSSYNSPLHF. CDR3 DNA: TGTGCCAGCAGCTTAGCGGTCAGCTCCTATAATTCACCCCTCCACTTT.

The table lists this clone with a count of one. This chain uses TRBV30 with TRBJ1-4; 8 positions match TRBD1. Looked up from germline, CDR1 is GTSNPN and CDR2 is SVGIG (reference sequence). CDR3 length equals 13 residues. V lost 6 bases, J lost 8 bases, and 8 bases stayed unmatched. CDR3 protein: CACPGTGSEKLFF. The CDR3 DNA follows: TGTGCCTGTCCCGGGACAGGATCCGAAAAACTGTTTTTT.

The gene calls are TRBV5-1 and TRBJ1-2; TRBD1 matches 7 bases. Losses at the gene ends were 0 bases for V and 5 bases for J; bases not matched to a gene: 7. Germline values: CDR1 SGHRS, CDR2 YFSETQ. The CDR3 is made up of 15 amino acids. For the CDR3, the DNA is TGCGCCAGCAGCTTGGGAATACAGGGGCCTTATGGCTACACCTTC. Translation gives CASSLGIQGPYGYTF.

This clone was counted a few times. The rearrangement uses TRBV5-4 and TRBJ1-2; TRBD1 is a possible D gene (6 bases). The V end was cut by 5 bases, the J end by 0 bases, with 14 bases between. This CDR3 has 15 residues. Germline CDR1 reads SGHNT; CDR2 reads YYREEE (reference sequence). DNA for the CDR3: TGTGCCAGCAGTTTAGCAGGGGCCCCTAACTATGGCTACACCTTC. Its translation is CASSLAGAPNYGYTF.

The chain carries TRBV20-1 and TRBJ2-7; maybe TRBD1 (5 bases). CDR3 length: 11 residues. Germline values: CDR1 DFQATT, CDR2 SNEGSKA (reference sequence). The V gene lost 6 bases and the J gene lost 5 bases, with 11 bases spanning the gap. The CDR3 DNA reads as TGCAGTGCCCAGGGTAGGCACGAGCAGTACTTC. It translates to CSAQGRHEQYF.

The rearrangement uses TRBV4-1 and TRBJ2-7, with TRBD1 identical over 7 bases. The germline V gene has CDR1 MGHRA and CDR2 YSYEKL. Germline trimming cut 6 bases from V and 1 base from J; bases unmatched to any gene: 9. This CDR3 is built from 15 residues. CDR3 in DNA: TGCGCCAGCAGACACCGGACAGGCGGGTCCTACGAGCAGTACTTC. Translating it yields CASRHRTGGSYEQYF.

The chain links TRBV7-2 to TRBJ1-5, with TRBD1 matching over 7 bases. Germline loops: CDR1 SGHTA, CDR2 FQGNSA. The CDR3 runs 14 residues. Germline trimming cut 5 bases from V and 6 bases from J; bases unmatched to any gene: 7. CDR3 sequence (DNA): TGTGCCAGCAGCATCAGACAGGGCGGTCAGCCCCAGCATTTT. Its protein is CASSIRQGGQPQHF.

The rearrangement links TRBV5-4 to TRBJ2-6; no firm D call. Trimming shortened V by 5 bases and J by 0 bases, and 9 bases separated the two germline ends. The CDR3 length is 15 residues. CDR1 SGHNT and CDR2 YYREEE come from the germline V gene (reference sequence). The CDR3 loop reads CASRIQSSGANVLTF. In nucleotides, the CDR3 is TGTGCCAGCAGGATACAGAGCTCTGGGGCCAACGTCCTGACTTTC. The entire variable domain, with the rest obtained from reference TRBV5-4 and TRBJ2-6, is as follows: ETGVTQSPTHLIKTRGQQVTLRCSSQSGHNTVSWYQQALGQGPQFIFQYYREEENGRGNFPPRFSGLQFPNYSSELNVNALELDDSALYLCASRIQSSGANVLTFGAGSRLTVL.

The chain recombines TRBV12-5 with TRBJ2-1; maybe TRBD2 (6 bases). Trimming pared 7 bases from V and 4 bases from J, leaving 17 bases between. Germline loops: CDR1 LGHNT, CDR2 FRNRAP. The CDR3 sequence is 15 residues long. CDR3 DNA sequence: TGTGCTAGTGATCCACGGGACTTAGGTTACAATGAGCAGTTCTTC. Its protein product is CASDPRDLGYNEQFF.

The CDR3 sequence: CASSIDWTNDMAFF. Here the CDR3 DNA reads TGTGCCAGTAGTATAGATTGGACAAACGATATGGCTTTCTTT. The rearrangement links TRBV19 to TRBJ1-1; D possibly corresponds to TRBD1 (5 bases). Germline CDR1 is LNHDA and CDR2 is SQIVND (reference sequence). This CDR3 has 14 residues. Trimming took off 0 bases at V and 11 bases at J, with 16 bases between the two ends.

CDR3 protein: CASSETRGGEEKLFF. Written as DNA, the CDR3 is TGCGCCAGCAGTGAGACGCGGGGGGGCGAGGAAAAACTGTTTTTT. V is TRBV10-2 and J is TRBJ1-4; maybe TRBD1 (6 bases). Germline CDR1 WSHSY, CDR2 SAAADI. V shed 2 bases and J shed 8 bases, with 15 bases lying between them. This CDR3 has 15 residues.

A single count supports this clone. The chain couples TRBV19 to TRBJ2-7; the match to TRBD1 covers 8 bases. The CDR3 length is 15 residues. Germline CDR1 reads LNHDA; CDR2 reads SQIVND (reference sequence). V shed 6 bases and J 1 base; nucleotides not matched to a gene: 8. The CDR3 nucleotides read TGTGCCAGTAGCGACCTCGACAGGGGTTCCTACGAGCAGTACTTC. It codes for CASSDLDRGSYEQYF. Full variable domain (missing parts from reference TRBV19 and TRBJ2-7): DGGITQSPKYLFRKEGQNVTLSCEQNLNHDAMYWYRQDPGQGLRLIYYSQIVNDFQKGDIAEGYSVSREKKESFPLTVTSAQKNPTAFYLCASSDLDRGSYEQYFGPGTRLTVT.

The J gene is TRBJ2-1, the V gene TRBV7-8, with 9 bases fitting TRBD1. CDR1 and CDR2 from the germline V gene are SGHVS and FQNEAQ. Trimming removed 0 bases from V and 6 bases from J; junction bases left unmatched: 9. CDR3 length: 17 amino acids. The CDR3 DNA reads as TGTGCCAGCAGCTTAGCGGGGCAAGGGACAGGGATCAATGAGCAGTTCTTC. It is translated as CASSLAGQGTGINEQFF.

This rearrangement joins TRBV12-3 or TRBV12-4 to TRBJ2-2; D not certain. The CDR3 is 13 amino acids. Trimming stripped 11 bases from V and 6 bases from J, with 16 bases between. The CDR3 region has the DNA TGTGCCTGCCGAGGTGGTACGGCCGGGGAGCTGTTTTTT. Encoded protein: CACRGGTAGELFF.

For this clone: At one of its ends the junction is not consistent with the germline gene, which may arise from a read error. The J gene is TRBJ2-2, the V gene TRBV7-7, with D possibly matching TRBD2 (5 bases). The CDR3 extends over 15 amino acids. Germline V lookup: CDR1 SSHAT, CDR2 FNYEAQ (reference sequence). CDR3 protein: CASSLTEANTGELFF. In nucleotides, the CDR3 is TGTGCTAGCAGCTTGACGGAGGCGAACACCGGGGAGCTGTTTTTT.

The rearrangement links TRBV7-8 to TRBJ1-5, with 8 bases aligning to TRBD1. V lost 5 bases, J lost 7 bases, and 13 bases stayed unmatched. The CDR3 runs 16 residues. From germline, CDR1 is SGHVS and CDR2 FQNEAQ. CDR3 sequence: CASSRTRTGKNQPQHF. The CDR3 region has the DNA TGTGCCAGCAGCAGAACCCGGACAGGGAAGAACCAGCCCCAGCATTTT. Drawing the rest from reference TRBV7-8 and TRBJ1-5, the complete variable domain is GAGVSQSPRYKVAKRGQDVALRCDPISGHVSLFWYQQALGQGPEFLTYFQNEAQLDKSGLPSDRFFAERPEGSVSTLKIQRTQQEDSAVYLCASSRTRTGKNQPQHFGDGTRLSIL.

The chain has TRBV2 and TRBJ1-2; D uncertain. Germline V gene lookup returns CDR1 SNHLY and CDR2 FYNNEI. The CDR3 contains 14 residues. Trimming removed 6 bases from V and 0 bases from J, with 11 bases in between. CDR3 DNA: TGTGCCAGCAGGAGGGTCGCTTCTAACTATGGCTACACCTTC. Its translation is CASRRVASNYGYTF.

V and J are TRBV10-3 and TRBJ2-1; 7 bases agree with TRBD1. The V segment lost 4 bases and the J segment 0 bases; nucleotides outside the gene matches: 9. Looked up from germline, CDR1 is ENHRY and CDR2 is SYGVKD. The CDR3 extends over 17 amino acids. The chain's CDR3 is CAISGSGTARSYNEQFF. In DNA form, the CDR3 reads TGTGCCATCAGTGGCTCCGGGACAGCTCGCTCCTACAATGAGCAGTTCTTC.

The chain couples TRBV6-5 to TRBJ2-7; no clear D. Looked up from germline, CDR1 is MNHEY and CDR2 is SVGAGI. Between the trimmed V and J ends, which lost 6 bases and 0 bases, there was a span of 9 bases. The CDR3 extends over 13 amino acids. CDR3 sequence: CASSSSYSYEQYF. DNA for the CDR3: TGTGCCAGCAGCTCCTCCTACTCCTACGAGCAGTACTTC.

The chain uses TRBV4-2 and TRBJ2-7, with TRBD2 matching over 7 bases. The germline gives CDR1 LGHNA, CDR2 YNFKEQ. V was pared by 1 base and J by 1 base, with 7 bases of the junction left unmatched. This CDR3 region has 16 residues. CDR3 loop: CASSQVGRETSYEQYF. CDR3 DNA sequence: TGTGCCAGCAGCCAAGTAGGGCGGGAGACGTCCTACGAGCAGTACTTC.

The chain links TRBV19 to TRBJ1-5; D gene unclear. The V and J ends lost 5 bases and 1 base respectively, with 15 bases between them. CDR3 length: 16 amino acids. The germline gives CDR1 LNHDA, CDR2 SQIVND (reference sequence). The CDR3 DNA sequence: TGTGCCAGTAGTTCAGCCCCCGGGAACAGCAATCAGCCCCAGCATTTT. The encoded protein is CASSSAPGNSNQPQHF.

The chain is built from TRBV3-1 (or the pseudogene TRBV3-2) and TRBJ2-7; tentative D call: TRBD2 (5 bases). This CDR3 has 13 residues. V was shortened by 0 bases and J by 9 bases, with 12 bases between the two germline ends. The V gene's germline CDR1 is LGHDT and CDR2 YNNKEL (reference sequence). The CDR3 region has the DNA TGTGCCAGCAGCCAAGATTGGGGAGCGGTGCAGTACTTC. As protein: CASSQDWGAVQYF.

This clone came up a few times. This rearrangement joins TRBV2 to TRBJ1-1, with 9 bases that match TRBD1. CDR1 and CDR2 from the germline V gene are SNHLY and FYNNEI. The CDR3 sequence is 14 residues long. V trimming: 2 bases; J trimming: 5 bases; junction bases outside the gene matches: 3. The CDR3 nucleotides are TGTGCCAGCAGTGAAATGGGACAGGGTACTGAAGCTTTCTTT. Protein sequence: CASSEMGQGTEAFF. Variable domain in full (rest from reference TRBV2 and TRBJ1-1): EPEVTQTPSHQVTQMGQEVILRCVPISNHLYFYWYRQILGQKVEFLVSFYNNEISEKSEIFDDQFSVERPDGSNFTLKIRSTKLEDSAMYFCASSEMGQGTEAFFGQGTRLTVV.

This chain uses TRBV6-5 with TRBJ2-7; a possible D gene is TRBD1 (5 bases). V was shortened by 2 bases and J by 2 bases, with 13 bases between the two germline ends. The germline V gene has CDR1 MNHEY and CDR2 SVGAGI. The CDR3 is 15 amino acids. The CDR3 DNA follows: TGTGCCAGCAGTTACAGGGGCAGGGCGACCTACGAGCAGTACTTC. As protein: CASSYRGRATYEQYF.

The chain has TRBV3-1 (or the pseudogene TRBV3-2) and TRBJ2-5; 13 bases agree with TRBD2. V trimming: 3 bases; J trimming: 2 bases; junction bases outside the gene matches: 3. This CDR3 has 16 amino acids. CDR1 is LGHDT and CDR2 is YNNKEL in the germline V gene (reference sequence). This CDR3 is CASSQGLAGLQETQYF. The CDR3 nucleotides read TGTGCCAGCAGCCAGGGACTAGCGGGACTGCAAGAGACCCAGTACTTC.

The J gene is TRBJ1-1, the V gene TRBV4-2, with 8 bases lining up with TRBD1. Trimming removed 3 bases from V and 6 bases from J; junction bases left unmatched: 6. Germline V gene lookup returns CDR1 LGHNA and CDR2 YNFKEQ. The CDR3 length is 14 residues. CDR3 sequence (DNA): TGTGCCAGCAGCCACCCCGGACAGGGCGCTGAAGCTTTCTTT. Amino acids: CASSHPGQGAEAFF.

This clone came up a few times. The rearrangement uses TRBV2 and TRBJ1-6; no reliable D call. Trimming pared 5 bases from V and 10 bases from J, leaving 9 bases between. This CDR3 contains 12 residues. Looked up from germline, CDR1 is SNHLY and CDR2 is FYNNEI. CDR3: CASSSLPSPLHF. For the CDR3, the DNA is TGTGCCAGCAGTTCCCTTCCCTCACCCCTCCACTTT. Looking up the rest from reference TRBV2 and TRBJ1-6 gives the full variable domain: EPEVTQTPSHQVTQMGQEVILRCVPISNHLYFYWYRQILGQKVEFLVSFYNNEISEKSEIFDDQFSVERPDGSNFTLKIRSTKLEDSAMYFCASSSLPSPLHFGNGTRLTVT.